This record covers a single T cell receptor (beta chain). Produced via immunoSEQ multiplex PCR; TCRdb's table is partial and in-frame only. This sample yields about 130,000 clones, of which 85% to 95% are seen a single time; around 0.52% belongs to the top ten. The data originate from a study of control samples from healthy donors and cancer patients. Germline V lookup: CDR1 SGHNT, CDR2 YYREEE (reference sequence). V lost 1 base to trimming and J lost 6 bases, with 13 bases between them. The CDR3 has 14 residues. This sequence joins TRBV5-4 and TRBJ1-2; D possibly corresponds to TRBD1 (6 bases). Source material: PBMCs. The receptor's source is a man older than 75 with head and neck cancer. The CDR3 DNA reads TGTGCCAGCAGCTTGTCGTCGGGGGCGCATGGCTACACCTTC. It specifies CASSLSSGAHGYTF.